Detailed here is one T cell receptor (beta chain). Its antigen remains unidentified. Repertoires were generated with immunoSEQ multiplex PCR, while TCRdb's copy carries only in-frame clones and drops some. The table shows fewer than 7,500 clones, with 60% to 80% occurring only once. The data originate from a study of T cell repertoires in ileal Crohn's disease. Study in general: Patients had a median approximately 8-year disease duration, and about 40% were active smokers. Whole-study results and caveats: Compared with CD4 T cells, sorted CD8 cells carried more expanded clones.

Time point meaning: proximal margin of the surgical specimen (macroscopically non-inflamed). Sequencing was performed on ileal tissue. The sequence came from an adult with Crohn's disease.

The CDR3 is CASARTGPYEQYF. The CDR3 DNA reads TGTGCCAGCGCCCGGACAGGGCCCTACGAGCAGTACTTC. This sequence joins TRBV27 and TRBJ2-7, with 8 bases identical to TRBD1. J was trimmed by 2 bases and V by 8 bases; bases with no gene match: 5. The CDR3 length is 13 residues. CDR1 and CDR2 from the germline V gene are MNHEY and SMNVEV (reference sequence).